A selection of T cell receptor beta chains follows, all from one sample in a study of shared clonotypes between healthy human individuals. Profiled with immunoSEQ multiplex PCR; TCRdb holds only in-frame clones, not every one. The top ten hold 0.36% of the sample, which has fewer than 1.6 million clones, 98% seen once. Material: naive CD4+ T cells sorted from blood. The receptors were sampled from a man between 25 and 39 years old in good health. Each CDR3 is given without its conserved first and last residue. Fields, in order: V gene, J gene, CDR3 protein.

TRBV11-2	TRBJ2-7	ASSLIGTDSYEQY
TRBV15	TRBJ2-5	ATSGQGETQY
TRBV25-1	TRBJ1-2	ASSEGGVDYGYT
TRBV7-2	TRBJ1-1	ASSIRGWGNTEAF
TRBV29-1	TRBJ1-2	SVLPDSLYGYT
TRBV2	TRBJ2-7	ASSETRTGSYEQY
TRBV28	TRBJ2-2	ASSFARAHTGELF
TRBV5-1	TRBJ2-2	ASSVDSINTGELF
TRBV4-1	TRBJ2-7	ASSPGLANSYEQY
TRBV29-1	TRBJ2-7	SVGQELAEQY
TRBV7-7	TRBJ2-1	ASSLATGSYNEQF
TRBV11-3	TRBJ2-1	ASSQRNLNEQF
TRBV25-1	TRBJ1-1	ASSDTGTLNTEAF
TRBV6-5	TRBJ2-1	ASRGLLYNEQF
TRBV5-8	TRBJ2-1	ASSFGGAYNNEQF
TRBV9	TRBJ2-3	ASSPTSAKTQY
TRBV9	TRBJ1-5	ASSGTNLPQPQH
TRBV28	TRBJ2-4	ASSFPQRAKNIQY